These T cell receptor beta chains were read from a single sample in a study of early T cells in non-severe SARS-CoV-2 infection. TCRdb independently ran MiXCR on the 5' RACE reads; one entry per CDR3 protein. The repertoire holds 50,000 to 75,000 distinct CDR3 sequences, with approximately 5.9% as singletons. This specimen was whole blood, taken at baseline. Receptor source: an adult who was a healthcare worker with PCR-confirmed SARS-CoV-2 infection or an uninfected control (not recorded which). The CDR3 runs from the conserved cysteine through the conserved F or W.

TRBJ2-7 | TRBV7-2 | 14 | CASSPDRVIYEQYF
TRBJ2-5 | TRBV7-8 | 10 | CAIKEETQYF
TRBJ2-3 | TRBV7-6 | 15 | CASRQSPQGTDTQYF
TRBJ2-3 | TRBV12-3/TRBV12-4 | 14 | CASSMQGATDTQYF
TRBJ2-7 | TRBV28 | 16 | CASSSIGVGVSYEQYF
TRBJ1-2 | TRBV29-1 | 11 | CSADRGFGYTF
TRBJ2-7 | TRBV29-1 | 13 | CSVGDLASYEQYF
TRBJ2-7 | TRBV12-3/TRBV12-4 | 13 | CASSLSLGYEQYF
TRBJ1-1 | TRBV18 | 15 | CASSLGQVDGTEAFF
TRBJ2-1 | TRBV20-1 | 17 | CSARDPTGGGSYNEQFF
TRBJ2-5 | TRBV4-3 | 15 | CASSPRDRGKETQYF
TRBJ2-7 | TRBV15 | 13 | CATSDRVSYEQYF
TRBJ2-3 | TRBV28 | 18 | CASSRDRDSLPFTDTQYF
TRBJ2-6 | TRBV20-1 | 18 | CSASWSGDRSSGANVLTF
TRBJ2-5 | TRBV6-5 | 15 | CASSTSGTVQETQYF
TRBJ2-3 | TRBV20-1 | 12 | CSAGVGTDTQYF
TRBJ2-3 | TRBV12-3/TRBV12-4 | 14 | CARLRKGVPYTQYF
TRBJ2-7 | TRBV7-2 | 15 | CASSLASGEAYEQYF
TRBJ2-3 | TRBV10-2 | 12 | CASSESRGMQYF
TRBJ1-2 | TRBV6-5 | 15 | CASSYPTGKGYGYTF
TRBJ1-1 | TRBV7-6 | 14 | CASSPNPENTEAFF
TRBJ1-3 | TRBV21-1 | 16 | CASSKARGGPGNTIYF